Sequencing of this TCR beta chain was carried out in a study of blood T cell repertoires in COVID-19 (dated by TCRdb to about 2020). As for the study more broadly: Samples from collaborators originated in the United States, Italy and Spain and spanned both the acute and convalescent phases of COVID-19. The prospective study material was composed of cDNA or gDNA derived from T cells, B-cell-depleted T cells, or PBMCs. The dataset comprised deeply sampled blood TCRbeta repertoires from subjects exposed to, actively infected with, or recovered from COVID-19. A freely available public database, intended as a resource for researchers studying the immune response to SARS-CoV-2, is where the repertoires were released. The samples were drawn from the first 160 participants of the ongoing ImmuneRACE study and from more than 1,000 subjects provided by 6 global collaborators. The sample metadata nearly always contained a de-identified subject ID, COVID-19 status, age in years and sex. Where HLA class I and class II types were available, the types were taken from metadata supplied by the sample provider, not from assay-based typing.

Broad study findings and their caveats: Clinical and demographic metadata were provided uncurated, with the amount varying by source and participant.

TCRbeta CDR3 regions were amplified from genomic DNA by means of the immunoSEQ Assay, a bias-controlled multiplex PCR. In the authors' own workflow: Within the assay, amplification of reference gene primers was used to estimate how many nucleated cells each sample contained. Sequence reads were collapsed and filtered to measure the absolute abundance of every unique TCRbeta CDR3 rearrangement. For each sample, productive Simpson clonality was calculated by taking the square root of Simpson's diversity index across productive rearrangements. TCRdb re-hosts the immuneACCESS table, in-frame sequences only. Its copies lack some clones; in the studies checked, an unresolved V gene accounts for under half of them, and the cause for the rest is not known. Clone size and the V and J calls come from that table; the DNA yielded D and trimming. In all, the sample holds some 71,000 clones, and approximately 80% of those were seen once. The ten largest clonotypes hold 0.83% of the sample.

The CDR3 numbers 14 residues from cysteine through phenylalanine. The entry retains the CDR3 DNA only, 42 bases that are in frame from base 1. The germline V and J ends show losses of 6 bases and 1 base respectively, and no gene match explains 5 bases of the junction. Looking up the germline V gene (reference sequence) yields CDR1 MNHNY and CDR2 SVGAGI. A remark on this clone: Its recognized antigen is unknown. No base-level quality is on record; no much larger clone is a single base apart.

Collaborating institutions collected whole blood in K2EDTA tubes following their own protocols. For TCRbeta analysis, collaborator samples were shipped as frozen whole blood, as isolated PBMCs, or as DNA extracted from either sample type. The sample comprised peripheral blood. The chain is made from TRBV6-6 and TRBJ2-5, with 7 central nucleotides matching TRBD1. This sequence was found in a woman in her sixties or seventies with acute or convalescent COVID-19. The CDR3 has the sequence CASRTPGGQETQYF. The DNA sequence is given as TGTGCCAGCAGGACCCCAGGGGGCCAAGAGACCCAGTACTTC.